A single sample gave rise to the 13 T cell receptor beta chains below, sequenced in a study of cytomegalovirus exposure and HLA in healthy donors. The PCR made use of 60 Vbeta and 13 Jbeta primers. Measured with immunoSEQ multiplex PCR; TCRdb has only the in-frame clones, and not every one. The sample yields about 120,000 clones, around three quarters seen once. Sequenced input: PBMCs. These receptors all stem from a human donor in good health.

The count of this clone is one. The chain employs TRBV27 and TRBJ1-3; D is unresolved. Looked up from germline, CDR1 is MNHEY and CDR2 is SMNVEV (reference sequence). Trimming shortened V by 2 bases and J by 2 bases, and 7 bases separated the two germline ends. The CDR3 length is 14 residues. The CDR3 spells CASSLAGAGNTIYF. Here the CDR3 DNA reads TGTGCCAGCAGTTTAGCGGGAGCTGGAAACACCATATATTTT.

The gene calls are TRBV28 and TRBJ2-5, with D tentatively TRBD1 (5 bases). V lost 9 bases and J 0 bases, leaving 11 bases between the germline ends. Germline V gene sequence: CDR1 MDHEN, CDR2 SYDVKM. CDR3 size: 13 residues. The CDR3 region is CASLDSYQETQYF. The CDR3 bases are TGTGCCAGTTTAGACAGCTACCAAGAGACCCAGTACTTC. Looking up the rest from reference TRBV28 and TRBJ2-5 gives the full variable domain: DVKVTQSSRYLVKRTGEKVFLECVQDMDHENMFWYRQDPGLGLRLIYFSYDVKMKEKGDIPEGYSVSREKKERFSLILESASTNQTSMYLCASLDSYQETQYFGPGTRLLVL.

The chain uses TRBV2 and TRBJ1-1; D possibly corresponds to TRBD1 (5 bases). The V gene's germline CDR1 is SNHLY and CDR2 FYNNEI. V was cut by 3 bases and J by 4 bases, with 15 bases left in between. The CDR3 is 15 residues long. The CDR3 loop is CASSDQGGVGTEAFF. CDR3 DNA: TGTGCCAGCAGTGATCAGGGCGGGGTGGGCACTGAAGCTTTCTTT.

V gene TRBV19 combines with J gene TRBJ2-5, with TRBD2 matching over 13 bases. The CDR3 is made up of 17 amino acids. V dropped 2 bases and J dropped 1; count of bases not matched to a gene: 4. Germline values: CDR1 LNHDA, CDR2 SQIVND (reference sequence). CDR3 nucleotides: TGTGCCAGTAGTATAACGGGACTAGCGGGAACCCAAGAGACCCAGTACTTC. Its protein product is CASSITGLAGTQETQYF.

For the CDR3, the DNA is TGTGCCAGCACCTCAGACACGGCCGGCTACACCTTC. The encoded protein is CASTSDTAGYTF. The chain uses TRBV6-5 and TRBJ1-2; no definite D call. Per germline, CDR1 MNHEY and CDR2 SVGAGI. There are 12 residues in the CDR3. V was shortened by 7 bases and J by 8 bases, with 14 bases between the two germline ends.

The chain links TRBV19 to TRBJ1-1; a possible D gene is TRBD1 (5 bases). Germline-derived CDR1 and CDR2 are LNHDA and SQIVND (reference sequence). This CDR3 spans 13 amino acids. V shed 3 bases and J shed 5 bases, with 10 bases lying between them. CDR3 nucleotides: TGTGCCAGTAGTATGTCAGGGTTGACTGAAGCTTTCTTT. Translation gives CASSMSGLTEAFF. Full variable domain (outside the CDR3, taken from reference TRBV19 and TRBJ1-1): DGGITQSPKYLFRKEGQNVTLSCEQNLNHDAMYWYRQDPGQGLRLIYYSQIVNDFQKGDIAEGYSVSREKKESFPLTVTSAQKNPTAFYLCASSMSGLTEAFFGQGTRLTVV.

The gene calls are TRBV5-1 and TRBJ1-2; maybe TRBD1 (6 bases). Per the germline V gene, CDR1 is SGHRS and CDR2 is YFSETQ. The CDR3 runs 13 residues. Trimming stripped 7 bases from V and 7 bases from J, with 17 bases between. The CDR3 here is CASGSEGGPGYTF. The CDR3 DNA sequence: TGCGCCAGCGGCAGCGAGGGGGGGCCTGGCTACACCTTC.

In nucleotides, the CDR3 is TGTGCCAGCAGTTCGACAGGGGGATTAGGGAACATTCAGTACTTC. It translates to CASSSTGGLGNIQYF. The chain uses TRBV28 and TRBJ2-4; 9 bases align to TRBD1. The ends lost 4 bases at V and 7 bases at J; junction bases unmatched: 8. The CDR3 runs 15 residues. From germline, CDR1 is MDHEN and CDR2 SYDVKM.

The gene calls are TRBV6-5 and TRBJ2-1, with 10 nucleotides matching TRBD1. Trimming removed 6 bases from V and 6 bases from J; junction bases left unmatched: 8. The CDR3 is 15 residues long. Germline CDR1 MNHEY, CDR2 SVGAGI. DNA for the CDR3: TGTGCCAGCAGCCTCTCCGGGACAGGGGTCAATGAGCAGTTCTTC. Translated, it gives CASSLSGTGVNEQFF.

V is TRBV11-2 and J is TRBJ1-4; TRBD1 matches at 7 bases. The J segment lost 0 bases and the V segment lost 5 bases, leaving 6 bases of the junction unmatched. Germline values: CDR1 SGHAT, CDR2 FQNNGV. The CDR3 runs to 16 residues. This CDR3 is CASSQGQTATNEKLFF. The CDR3 nucleotides are TGTGCCAGCAGCCAGGGACAGACTGCAACTAATGAAAAACTGTTTTTT.

The chain recombines TRBV28 with TRBJ2-7; 7 positions agree with TRBD1. CDR1 and CDR2 from the germline V gene are MDHEN and SYDVKM. The CDR3 is 14 residues long. Trimming removed 3 bases from V and 2 bases from J; junction bases left unmatched: 4. The CDR3 DNA reads TGTGCCAGCAGTTTGCCAGGGGGAGCCTACGAGCAGTACTTC. It codes for CASSLPGGAYEQYF.

V is TRBV28 and J is TRBJ1-4; D uncertain. V lost 11 bases and J lost 4, with 11 bases in between. The CDR3 loop spans 12 amino acids. Germline V gene lookup returns CDR1 MDHEN and CDR2 SYDVKM. This CDR3 reads CACRGSNEKLFF. The DNA for the CDR3 is TGTGCCTGCCGGGGTAGTAATGAAAAACTGTTTTTT.

This chain links TRBV28 with TRBJ2-4, with 8 positions matching TRBD2. In germline, CDR1 is MDHEN, CDR2 SYDVKM. The CDR3 contains 16 residues. Trimming cost V 2 bases and J 7 bases; bases outside gene matches: 10. The CDR3 nucleotides are TGTGCCAGCAGTTTACCAACCAGCGGGAGTTTTAACATTCAGTACTTC. Protein: CASSLPTSGSFNIQYF.